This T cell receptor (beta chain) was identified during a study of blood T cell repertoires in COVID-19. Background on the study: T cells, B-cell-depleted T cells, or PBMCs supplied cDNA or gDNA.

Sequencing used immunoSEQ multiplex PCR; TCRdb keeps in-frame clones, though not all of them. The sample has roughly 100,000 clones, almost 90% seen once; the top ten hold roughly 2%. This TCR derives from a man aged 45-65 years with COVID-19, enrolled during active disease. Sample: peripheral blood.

This CDR3 is CASSSQGFHYGYTF. CDR3 sequence (DNA): TGTGCCAGCAGCTCACAGGGGTTTCACTATGGCTACACCTTC. This chain uses TRBV14 with TRBJ1-2; 7 positions agree with TRBD1. The junction had 6 bases not matched to a gene; V was cut back by 5 bases and J by 3 bases. Germline CDR1 is SGHDN and CDR2 is FVKESK. The CDR3 is 14 residues long.